This T cell receptor (beta chain) was retrieved from a study of blood T cell repertoires in COVID-19. Donors of Cohort 3 who recovered were those that had two negative PCRs, clearance, or symptom resolution. Using immunoSEQ multiplex PCR, the repertoire was profiled, and TCRdb retains in-frame clones only, with some absent. Of 150,000 to 200,000 clones in the sample, roughly 83% are singletons; the top ten hold roughly 13%. Germline CDR1 reads SGHRS; CDR2 reads YFSETQ. The CDR3 is 14 residues long. V trimming: 6 bases; J trimming: 4 bases; junction bases outside the gene matches: 9. The sequenced sample consisted of PBMCs or T cells enriched from blood (not recorded which). This chain joins TRBV5-1 and TRBJ1-1; 7 positions match TRBD1. This sequence was found in an older woman who had recovered from COVID-19. The DNA of the CDR3 is TGCGCCAGCACCCTGACAGGGTCGGTCACTGAAGCTTTCTTT. Translating gives CASTLTGSVTEAFF. The full variable domain, in which reference TRBV5-1 and TRBJ1-1 provide the parts outside the CDR3, is KAGVTQTPRYLIKTRGQQVTLSCSPISGHRSVSWYQQTPGQGLQFLFEYFSETQRNKGNFPGRFSGRQFSNSRSEMNVSTLELGDSALYLCASTLTGSVTEAFFGQGTRLTVV.